A selection of T cell receptor beta chains follows, all from one sample in a study of blood T cell repertoires in COVID-19. The data were produced by immunoSEQ multiplex PCR, yet TCRdb's version contains in-frame clones alone and is incomplete. The sample records about 120,000 clones, 70% to 85% being singletons. Sequenced: peripheral blood. These receptors were obtained from a man aged 70-80 years with active or convalescent COVID-19. The CDR3 runs from the conserved cysteine through the conserved F or W. A D gene is named only where the DNA matches it firmly. A row's size may be missing; if present it is once, few, many or a size class.

d_gene | j_gene | abundance | len | v_gene | CDR3aa | CDR3nt
TRBD1 | TRBJ1-1 | NA | 18 | TRBV4-2 | CASSQAPGQGRQLGEAFF | TGTGCCAGCAGCCAAGCCCCGGGACAGGGACGACAACTCGGTGAAGCTTTCTTT
TRBD1 | TRBJ2-6 | NA | 16 | TRBV7-8 | CASRRDRGTGANVLTF | TGTGCCAGCAGGAGGGACAGGGGAACTGGGGCCAACGTCCTGACTTTC
NA | TRBJ1-2 | once | 13 | TRBV30 | CAWSLGGARGYTF | TGTGCCTGGAGTTTAGGGGGGGCGCGAGGCTACACCTTC
TRBD1 | TRBJ2-7 | NA | 14 | TRBV7-2 | CASSSQTGGGEQYF | TGTGCCAGCAGCTCTCAAACAGGGGGCGGCGAGCAGTACTTC
TRBD1 | TRBJ1-5 | NA | 17 | TRBV28 | CASRWDRGSSSNQPQHF | TGTGCCAGCAGATGGGACAGGGGGTCCTCTAGCAATCAGCCCCAGCATTTT
NA | TRBJ2-7 | NA | 13 | TRBV2 | CASSGLNLPEQYF | TGTGCCAGTAGCGGACTAAATCTACCCGAGCAGTACTTC
TRBD1 | TRBJ1-4 | NA | 17 | TRBV23-1 | CARGTNRGYTTNEKLFF | TGCGCCAGGGGAACTAACAGGGGGTATACAACTAATGAAAAACTGTTTTTT
NA | TRBJ1-1 | NA | 13 | TRBV7-3 | CASSVQGNTEAFF | TGTGCCAGCAGCGTACAGGGGAACACTGAAGCTTTCTTT
NA | TRBJ2-7 | NA | 11 | TRBV29-1 | CSVAIDYEQYF | TGCAGCGTTGCCATAGACTACGAGCAGTACTTC
NA | TRBJ1-4 | NA | 16 | TRBV6-6 | CASSRRGQPANEKLFF | TGTGCCAGCAGTCGTCGAGGACAGCCAGCTAATGAAAAACTGTTTTTT
NA | TRBJ1-1 | NA | 14 | TRBV6-2/TRBV6-3 | CASSSSGGITEAFF | TGTGCCAGCAGTTCCTCCGGGGGTATCACTGAAGCTTTCTTT
TRBD1 | TRBJ2-1 | NA | 14 | TRBV7-3 | CASSPGTGQLGQFF | TGTGCCAGCAGCCCAGGGACAGGCCAATTGGGGCAGTTCTTC
TRBD1 | TRBJ1-2 | NA | 15 | TRBV24-1 | CATSDRKTGRYGYTF | TGTGCCACCAGTGACCGAAAGACAGGGAGGTATGGCTACACCTTC
TRBD2 | TRBJ2-7 | NA | 14 | TRBV27 | CASGRTSGSGEQYF | TGTGCCAGCGGAAGGACTAGCGGGAGTGGCGAGCAGTACTTC
NA | TRBJ2-7 | NA | 14 | TRBV28 | CASSQGPLPYEQYF | TGTGCCAGCAGCCAGGGCCCTCTCCCCTACGAGCAGTACTTC
TRBD1 | TRBJ1-2 | once | 15 | TRBV5-1 | CASSFGTGGAYGYTF | TGCGCCAGCAGCTTTGGGACAGGGGGAGCTTATGGCTACACCTTC
NA | TRBJ1-1 | NA | 13 | TRBV10-3 | CATTDSKGTEAFF | TGTGCCACGACGGACAGCAAGGGCACTGAAGCTTTCTTT
NA | TRBJ1-3 | NA | 14 | TRBV18 | CASSPELSGNTIYF | TGTGCCAGCTCACCCGAGTTGTCGGGAAACACCATATATTTT
TRBD1 | TRBJ2-7 | NA | 14 | TRBV11-3 | CASSSGQGFYEQYF | TGTGCCAGCAGCTCGGGACAGGGGTTCTACGAGCAGTACTTC
NA | TRBJ2-3 | NA | 16 | TRBV3-1/TRBV3-2 | CASSNPTGHKSDTQYF | TGTGCCAGCAGCAACCCGACAGGTCACAAATCAGATACGCAGTATTTT
NA | TRBJ2-1 | NA | 12 | TRBV11-2 | CASRLGGTDPFF | TGTGCCAGCAGATTAGGAGGGACAGACCCCTTCTTC
NA | TRBJ2-5 | once | 12 | TRBV12-3/TRBV12-4 | CASSLNGETQYF | TGTGCCAGCAGTTTAAACGGAGAGACCCAGTACTTC
NA | TRBJ2-6 | NA | 15 | TRBV19 | CASRRQVYGANVLTF | TGTGCCAGTAGACGCCAGGTTTATGGGGCCAACGTCCTGACTTTC
NA | TRBJ1-2 | NA | 12 | TRBV19 | CATSAGGYGYTF | TGTGCCACCTCCGCGGGGGGCTATGGCTACACCTTC
TRBD1 | TRBJ2-5 | few | 15 | TRBV5-6 | CASKQGQVLQETQYF | TGTGCCAGCAAACAGGGACAGGTCCTCCAAGAGACCCAGTACTTC
NA | TRBJ2-2 | NA | 11 | TRBV20-1 | CSARSNAELFF | TGCAGTGCTAGAAGCAATGCGGAGCTGTTTTTT
NA | TRBJ1-5 | few | 15 | TRBV4-2 | CASSQERGGNQPQHF | TGTGCCAGCAGCCAAGAAAGGGGGGGAAATCAGCCCCAGCATTTT
NA | TRBJ1-2 | NA | 14 | TRBV20-1 | CSASTQPHLDGYTF | TGCAGTGCTAGTACCCAGCCCCACCTAGATGGCTACACCTTC